Below, 29 T cell receptor beta chains from the same sample are listed, as sequenced in a study of blood T cells in healthy people across ages. A J-beta primer mix and a sample-barcoded 5' primer were used in a second PCR of about 6 to 12 cycles. Via MiXCR, TCRdb re-called the 5' RACE reads, giving one row per CDR3 protein. Of about 1,400,000 distinct CDR3 sequences in the sample, approximately 38% were seen once. Source material: blood. These receptor sequences come from a woman under 30 in good health.

This clonotype has more than one count but fewer than ten. V and J are TRBV27 and TRBJ2-4, with D hard to call. Gene TRBJ2-7 matches the end of the DNA better, so the J call may be wrong. This CDR3 is 15 amino acids long. The germline V gene encodes CDR1 MNHEY and CDR2 SMNVEV (reference sequence). The CDR3 region has the DNA TGTGCCAGCAGTTCCCTTGGGGTGGGTTTATACGAGCAGTACTTC. Protein sequence: CASSSLGVGLYEQYF.

J is TRBJ1-5 and V is TRBV20-1; D ambiguous. The CDR3 totals 12 residues. Germline loops: CDR1 DFQATT, CDR2 SNEGSKA (reference sequence). V was trimmed by 6 bases and J by 1 base, leaving 7 bases between them. As DNA, the CDR3 is TGCAGTGCCGAGGACAGCAATCAGCCCCAGCATTTT. Protein product: CSAEDSNQPQHF.

The gene calls are TRBV20-1 and TRBJ2-1, with 10 bases lining up with TRBD2. The germline V gene has CDR1 DFQATT and CDR2 SNEGSKA (reference sequence). This CDR3 has 11 residues. V gave up 6 bases and J gave up 12 bases; unmatched junction bases: 5. The CDR3 sequence: CSAPGTSAQFF. The CDR3 DNA reads TGCAGTGCCCCCGGGACTAGCGCGCAGTTCTTC.

The CDR3 loop reads CASSQTGIGYGYTF. As DNA, the CDR3 is TGTGCCAGCAGCCAAACAGGGATTGGCTATGGCTACACCTTC. The chain employs TRBV3-1 and TRBJ1-2, with D possibly TRBD1 on 6 matching bases. CDR3 length equals 14 residues. The germline V gene encodes CDR1 LGHDT and CDR2 YNNKEL (reference sequence). Trimming shortened V by 2 bases and J by 4 bases, and 11 bases separated the two germline ends.

J is TRBJ2-3 and V is TRBV6-2 or TRBV6-3; possibly TRBD2 for D (6 bases). Germline assignment: CDR1 MNHEY and CDR2 SVGEGT. CDR3 size: 19 residues. The V and J ends lost 2 bases and 6 bases respectively, with 27 bases between them. This CDR3 is CASSYGRVATKAGRDTQYF. The CDR3 coding sequence is TGTGCCAGCAGTTACGGCAGGGTGGCGACGAAGGCGGGGAGGGATACGCAGTATTTT.

Note on this clonotype: Relative to the germline gene, one junction end is altered; a read error may explain this. V gene TRBV27 combines with J gene TRBJ2-1; D is possibly TRBD2 (5 bases). This CDR3 region has 14 residues. CDR1 MNHEY and CDR2 SMNVEV come from the germline V gene (reference sequence). The chain's CDR3 is CASRRATVYNERFF. As DNA, the CDR3 is TGTGCCAGCCGGCGGGCCACCGTCTACAATGAGCGGTTCTTC.

The DNA for the CDR3 is TGTGCTAGTGGTTTGCCGGTGTGGGCAGAAACCCACAATGAGCAGTTCTTC. Its protein product is CASGLPVWAETHNEQFF. This rearrangement joins TRBV12-5 to TRBJ2-1; D not resolved. The length of the CDR3 is 17 residues. Germline V gene lookup returns CDR1 LGHNT and CDR2 FRNRAP. Trimming pared 2 bases from V and 5 bases from J, leaving 19 bases between. The full variable domain, completed using reference TRBV12-5 and TRBJ2-1, is DARVTQTPRHKVTEMGQEVTMRCQPILGHNTVFWYRQTMMQGLELLAYFRNRAPLDDSGMPKDRFSAEMPDATLATLKIQPSEPRDSAVYFCASGLPVWAETHNEQFFGPGTRLTVL.

The chain is built from TRBV10-3 and TRBJ1-4; 9 bases match TRBD1. J lost 12 bases, V lost 4 bases, and 12 bases had no gene match. The CDR3 contains 15 residues. Germline lookup yields CDR1 ENHRY and CDR2 SYGVKD. CDR3 sequence reads: CAISGYGTGSSELFF. In DNA form, the CDR3 reads TGTGCCATCAGTGGCTATGGGACAGGGTCTTCGGAACTGTTTTTT.

This clonotype was counted a few times. The chain uses TRBV27 and TRBJ2-7; the match to TRBD1 covers 8 bases. CDR1 is MNHEY, CDR2 SMNVEV, per germline (reference sequence). CDR3 length equals 14 residues. The V and J ends lost 8 bases and 7 bases, in that order; junction bases with no gene match: 13. The CDR3 protein is CASPGLTGVEEQYF. For the CDR3, the DNA is TGTGCCAGCCCTGGACTGACAGGGGTAGAAGAGCAGTACTTC.

CDR3 nucleotides: TGTGCCAGCAGCGCAAAGGCCGGGACGGGTGGGGGCTACACCTTC. Translated: CASSAKAGTGGGYTF. V usage is TRBV7-3 and J usage is TRBJ1-2, with D possibly TRBD1 on 5 matching bases. The V end was cut by 5 bases, the J end by 8 bases, with 21 bases between. Looked up from germline, CDR1 is SGHTA and CDR2 is FQGTGA. The CDR3 has 15 residues.

The chain is built from TRBV20-1 and TRBJ1-5; D may be TRBD1 (5 bases). Germline loops: CDR1 DFQATT, CDR2 SNEGSKA (reference sequence). The CDR3 runs 11 residues. CDR3 sequence: CSARAIGTQHF. The DNA of the CDR3 is TGCAGCGCCAGGGCTATAGGAACCCAGCATTTT.

This rearrangement joins TRBV6-5 to TRBJ1-6, with TRBD1 matching 7 bases. Germline V gives CDR1 MNHEY, CDR2 SVGAGI. CDR3 length equals 13 residues. Trimming took 7 bases from V and 10 from J; bases not matched to a gene: 7. In DNA, the CDR3 is TGTGCCAGCAAACGACAGGGATACTCACCCCTCCACTTT. Its protein is CASKRQGYSPLHF.

The chain recombines TRBV27 with TRBJ1-4; 9 bases line up with TRBD1. Germline assignment: CDR1 MNHEY and CDR2 SMNVEV (reference sequence). V shed 2 bases, J shed 6 bases, and the junction held 13 bases outside the gene matches. The CDR3 extends over 18 amino acids. The CDR3: CASSLKTGGFYLDEKLFF. Written as DNA, the CDR3 is TGTGCCAGCAGTTTAAAAACAGGGGGCTTTTATCTAGATGAAAAACTGTTTTTT.

This sequence joins TRBV21-1 and TRBJ2-7; no DNA check was done on the table's D call, TRBD1. TRBV21-1 is a listed pseudogene. The CDR3 covers 16 residues. CDR3: CASSKGGAGVTYEQYF. In DNA form, the CDR3 reads TGTGCCAGCAGCAAAGGGGGGGCAGGGGTCACCTACGAGCAGTACTTC.

The J gene is TRBJ1-1, the V gene TRBV28; weak D call: TRBD1 (5 bases). The CDR3 contains 12 residues. V dropped 2 bases and J dropped 9 bases, with 10 bases sitting between them. The V gene's germline CDR1 is MDHEN and CDR2 SYDVKM. The CDR3 coding sequence is TGTGCCAGCAGTTTAGGACGGGGGAAAGCTTTCTTT. Amino acids: CASSLGRGKAFF.

Of note for this clonotype: One end of the junction varies from germline; a read error may be responsible. V and J are TRBV11-3 and TRBJ2-5; maybe TRBD2 (6 bases). Per germline, CDR1 SGHNT and CDR2 YENEEA. The CDR3 length is 16 residues. This CDR3 is CASGLGTAGAQETQYF. The CDR3 DNA sequence: TGTGCCAGCGGCTTGGGGACTGCGGGCGCACAAGAGACCCAGTACTTC.

The sample holds a few counts of this clonotype. The chain combines TRBV7-9 with TRBJ2-1; 8 bases map to TRBD1. V lost 11 bases to trimming and J lost 5 bases; unmatched junction nucleotides: 14. This CDR3 comprises 15 residues. CDR1 is SEHNR, CDR2 FQNEAQ, per germline (reference sequence). This CDR3 is CAVTVGRDRNNEQFF. CDR3 coding DNA: TGTGCCGTAACAGTGGGGCGGGACAGGAACAATGAGCAGTTCTTC.

The table lists this clonotype with many counts. The CDR3 DNA follows: TGTGCCAGCAGTACGGCAGGGTCGACGCCCCAGCATTTT. Amino acid sequence: CASSTAGSTPQHF. The rearrangement uses TRBV12-3 or TRBV12-4 and TRBJ1-5; tentatively, D is TRBD1 (5 bases). Trimming shortened V by 5 bases and J by 9 bases, and 14 bases separated the two germline ends. This CDR3 has 13 residues.

The chain carries TRBV29-1 and TRBJ2-3; D gene uncertain. The CDR3 loop spans 11 amino acids. V shed 6 bases and J shed 1 base, with 5 bases lying between them. CDR1 and CDR2 from the germline V gene are SQVTM and ANQGSEA. DNA of the CDR3: TGCAGCGTACGTCGCACAGATACGCAGTATTTT. Amino acids: CSVRRTDTQYF.

The V gene is TRBV7-9, the J gene TRBJ1-2; possibly TRBD1 for D (6 bases). Germline CDR1 reads SEHNR; CDR2 reads FQNEAQ (reference sequence). The CDR3 consists of 14 residues. With 2 bases removed from V and 4 bases from J, the gap between germline ends came to 11 bases. The CDR3: CASSLNQGSYGYTF. CDR3 nucleotides: TGTGCCAGCAGCTTAAACCAGGGGAGCTATGGCTACACCTTC. Combining the CDR3 with reference TRBV7-9 and TRBJ1-2 gives the whole variable domain DTGVSQNPRHKITKRGQNVTFRCDPISEHNRLYWYRQTLGQGPEFLTYFQNEAQLEKSRLLSDRFSAERPKGSFSTLEIQRTEQGDSAMYLCASSLNQGSYGYTFGSGTRLTVV.

The rearrangement uses TRBV20-1 and TRBJ1-2, with TRBD1 as a possible D gene (6 bases). Germline V gene lookup returns CDR1 DFQATT and CDR2 SNEGSKA (reference sequence). V dropped 2 bases and J dropped 1 base, with 17 bases sitting between them. CDR3 length: 16 amino acids. The CDR3 nucleotides read TGCAGTGCTAGACCGGGGGCCCTCCACATTAACTATGGCTACACCTTC. It specifies CSARPGALHINYGYTF.

This clonotype was observed a few times. J is TRBJ2-3 and V is TRBV5-1; TRBD2 matches at 8 bases. Germline V gives CDR1 SGHRS, CDR2 YFSETQ. This CDR3 contains 18 residues. The J segment lost 5 bases and the V segment lost 1 base, leaving 15 bases of the junction unmatched. CDR3 in amino acids: CASSLPLGGAGGIDTQYF. CDR3 nucleotide sequence: TGCGCCAGCAGCTTGCCCCTTGGCGGGGCGGGGGGAATAGATACGCAGTATTTT.

CDR3 region: CSARSGTSGANVLTF. The CDR3 DNA reads TGCAGTGCTAGAAGCGGGACCTCTGGGGCCAACGTCCTGACTTTC. The rearrangement links TRBV20-1 to TRBJ2-6; 7 bases are shared with TRBD2. The CDR3 extends over 15 amino acids. J was trimmed by 0 bases and V by 2 bases; bases with no gene match: 1. The germline gives CDR1 DFQATT, CDR2 SNEGSKA (reference sequence).

This clonotype was observed once. The junction departs from the called germline gene at one end, perhaps through a read error. V usage is TRBV15 and J usage is TRBJ2-1; 10 bases agree with TRBD2. CDR3 length equals 16 residues. CDR1 LNHNV and CDR2 YYDKDF come from the germline V gene (reference sequence). CDR3 sequence reads: CVTSGFELAGYNEQFF. The CDR3 nucleotides read TGTGTCACCAGCGGGTTCGAACTAGCGGGATACAATGAGCAGTTCTTC.

This clonotype was seen once. A much larger clone lies one base from this, so it may be a read error. The chain recombines TRBV6-6 with TRBJ2-5; D unresolved. CDR1 and CDR2 (germline): MNHNY, SVGAGI (reference sequence). V was trimmed by 0 bases and J by 2 bases, leaving 16 bases between them. CDR3 length: 17 residues. CDR3 amino acids: CASSYSGGGGGQETQYF. The CDR3 DNA follows: TGTGCCAGCAGTTACTCCGGTGGTGGCGGTGGTCAAGAGACCCAGTACTTC.

The chain joins TRBV3-1 to TRBJ1-1; TRBD1 agrees at 9 bases. This CDR3 has 13 amino acids. Trimming at V came to 8 bases and at J to 6 bases, leaving 7 bases not matched to a gene. CDR1 and CDR2 (germline): LGHDT, YNNKEL (reference sequence). CDR3 sequence: CASQQGAIPEAFF. The CDR3 DNA reads as TGTGCCAGCCAACAGGGGGCGATTCCTGAAGCTTTCTTT.

A few counts support this clonotype. V is TRBV20-1 and J is TRBJ1-5; D is possibly TRBD1 (6 bases). V was trimmed by 1 base and J by 0 bases, leaving 13 bases between them. CDR1 and CDR2 (germline): DFQATT, SNEGSKA (reference sequence). The CDR3 has 16 residues. The CDR3, as DNA: TGCAGTGCTAGAGGGGGGGGCGGATATAGCAATCAGCCCCAGCATTTT. Its translation: CSARGGGGYSNQPQHF.

V usage is TRBV20-1 and J usage is TRBJ1-2; D unresolved. Looked up from germline, CDR1 is DFQATT and CDR2 is SNEGSKA (reference sequence). This CDR3 comprises 11 residues. Trimming took off 7 bases at V and 4 bases at J, with 10 bases between the two ends. CDR3 sequence reads: CSGGQPYGYTF. For the CDR3, the DNA is TGCAGTGGGGGTCAACCCTATGGCTACACCTTC.

The sample holds a few counts of this clonotype. Written as DNA, the CDR3 is TGCGCCAGCAGCCCGGACCACTCATACCCCACAGATACGCAGTATTTT. The encoded protein is CASSPDHSYPTDTQYF. The chain employs TRBV4-1 and TRBJ2-3; unclear D gene. The CDR3 runs 16 residues. Germline lookup yields CDR1 MGHRA and CDR2 YSYEKL. Trimming removed 4 bases at V and 2 bases at J, with 16 bases between.